Sequencing of this T cell receptor beta chain was carried out in a study of blood T cell repertoires in COVID-19. Study in general: COVID-19 samples from acute and convalescent phases originated in the United States, Italy and Spain. PBMCs, B-cell-depleted T cells, or T cells provided the cDNA or gDNA that made up the material.

The CDR3 is 15 amino acids. V lost 6 bases, J lost 5 bases, and 4 bases stayed unmatched. Germline V CDR1 and CDR2: MNHEY, SVGAGI. Authors' methods: Estimation of nucleated cell counts was performed using reference gene primer amplification. Sequencing was performed with immunoSEQ multiplex PCR; in TCRdb, only in-frame clones are kept and a portion is missing. V and J calls plus clone size are reproduced from that table; the DNA served to infer D and trimming. Of approximately 130,000 clones listed, roughly 71% were seen once; the top ten hold around a fifth. The chain uses TRBV6-5 and TRBJ2-2, with 12 bases lining up with TRBD2. The sequenced sample consisted of peripheral blood. The clonotype comes from a man older than 75 with acute or convalescent COVID-19. The CDR3 bases are TGTGCCAGCAGAAGACTAGCGGGGGAAACCGGGGAGCTGTTTTTT. Encoded protein: CASRRLAGETGELFF.